These T cell receptor beta chains were read from a single sample in a study of early T cells in non-severe SARS-CoV-2 infection. TCRdb re-called the 5' RACE reads through MiXCR, storing one row per CDR3 protein. This sample has 85,000 to 120,000 distinct CDR3 sequences; around 12% occur once, and the top ten carry approximately 6%. Specimen: whole blood. The receptors come from an adult who was a healthcare worker with PCR-confirmed SARS-CoV-2 infection or an uninfected control (not recorded which). CDR3s leave out the opening cysteine and the closing phenylalanine or tryptophan. Each record gives: J gene, CDR3 length, V gene, CDR3 protein.

TRBJ2-7,13,TRBV5-1,ASIRDPEFSYEQY
TRBJ1-2,11,TRBV6-6,ATRGRAGDGYT
TRBJ1-1,10,TRBV18,ASSPDDSVAF
TRBJ1-1,13,TRBV29-1,SVQALAPTNTEAF
TRBJ2-3,11,TRBV5-1,ASRKDSTDTQY
TRBJ1-2,15,TRBV4-1,ASSQVPLGPARYGYT
TRBJ1-5,12,TRBV18,ASSSSGANQPQH
TRBJ2-3,14,TRBV6-5,ASRRTGLGSTDTQY
TRBJ2-7,15,TRBV11-2,ASRSLAAWMPRDEQY
TRBJ1-1,12,TRBV18,ASSGDPMNTEAF